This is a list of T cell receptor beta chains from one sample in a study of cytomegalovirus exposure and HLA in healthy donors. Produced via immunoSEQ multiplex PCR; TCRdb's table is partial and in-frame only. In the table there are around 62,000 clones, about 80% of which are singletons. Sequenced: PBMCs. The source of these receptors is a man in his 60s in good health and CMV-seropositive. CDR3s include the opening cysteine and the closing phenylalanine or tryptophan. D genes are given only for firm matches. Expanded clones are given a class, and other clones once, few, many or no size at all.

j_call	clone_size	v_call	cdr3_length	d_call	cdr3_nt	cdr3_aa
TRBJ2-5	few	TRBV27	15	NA	TGTGCCAGCAGTCCCTCGCGACAGGTCCAAGAGACCCAGTACTTC	CASSPSRQVQETQYF
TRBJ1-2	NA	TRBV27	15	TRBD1	TGTGCCAGCAGTTTTCGGACAGGGGGTATTCTGGGCTACACCTTC	CASSFRTGGILGYTF
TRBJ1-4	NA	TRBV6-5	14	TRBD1	TGTGCCAGCAGTTTCGGACAGGGCGTTGAAAAACTGTTTTTT	CASSFGQGVEKLFF
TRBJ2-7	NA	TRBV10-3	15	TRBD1	TGTGCCATCAAACAAGGCGGGACAGGGGCCTACGAGCAGTACTTC	CAIKQGGTGAYEQYF
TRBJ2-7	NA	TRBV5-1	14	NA	TGCGCCAGCAGCTTGGCCACAGGGACCTACGAGCAGTACTTC	CASSLATGTYEQYF
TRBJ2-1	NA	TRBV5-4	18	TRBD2	TGTGCCAGCAGCTTGGAACTAGCGGGGGGGCCGGGGTACAATGAGCAGTTCTTC	CASSLELAGGPGYNEQFF
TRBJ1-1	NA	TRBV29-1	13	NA	TGCAGCGTTGAGTTCGACATCGCCACGGAAGCTTTCTTT	CSVEFDIATEAFF
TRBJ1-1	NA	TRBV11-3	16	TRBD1	TGTGCCAGCAGCTTAGGGGGACAGGGAGGGTTCGCTGAAGCTTTCTTT	CASSLGGQGGFAEAFF
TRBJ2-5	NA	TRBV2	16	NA	TGTGCCAGCAGTGAAGGGAGGCCAGTGACTCAAGAGACCCAGTACTTC	CASSEGRPVTQETQYF
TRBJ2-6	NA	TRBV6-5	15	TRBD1	TGTGCCAGCAGGACGACAGGGACGGGGGCCAACGTCCTGACTTTC	CASRTTGTGANVLTF
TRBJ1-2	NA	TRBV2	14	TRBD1	TGTGCCAGCAGTGTAACAGGGGGGCACTATGGCTACACCTTC	CASSVTGGHYGYTF
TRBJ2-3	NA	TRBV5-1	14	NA	TGCGCCAGCAGCTGGGGGGACAGCACAGATACGCAGTATTTT	CASSWGDSTDTQYF
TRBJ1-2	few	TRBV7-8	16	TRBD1	TGTGCCAGCAGCTTAGTTGGGGACAGGAAAAACTATGGCTACACCTTC	CASSLVGDRKNYGYTF
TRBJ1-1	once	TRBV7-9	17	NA	TGTGCCAGCAGACCCCCCGGCCAGGGAGGGCGGAGGACTGAAGCTTTCTTT	CASRPPGQGGRRTEAFF
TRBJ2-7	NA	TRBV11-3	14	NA	TGTGCCAGCAGCCTACCGACTATGCCCTACGAGCAGTACTTC	CASSLPTMPYEQYF
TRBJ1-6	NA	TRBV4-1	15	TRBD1	TGCGCCAGCAGCGCTCAACAGGGGCCCAATTCACCCCTCCACTTT	CASSAQQGPNSPLHF
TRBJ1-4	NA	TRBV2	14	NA	TGTGCCAGCAGTGTCGGCCTGAGGCGTGAAAAACTGTTTTTT	CASSVGLRREKLFF
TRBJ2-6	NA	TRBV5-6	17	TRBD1	TGTGCCAGCAGCTCCAGGGGGCGAATTCTTGGGGCCAACGTCCTGACTTTC	CASSSRGRILGANVLTF
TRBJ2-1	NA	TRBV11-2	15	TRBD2	TGTGCCAGCAGCTTATTAGCGGGGGACTGGAATGAGCAGTTCTTC	CASSLLAGDWNEQFF
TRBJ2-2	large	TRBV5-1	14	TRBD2	TGCGCCAGCAGCTTTGGCGGGAGTTTCGGGGAGCTGTTTTTT	CASSFGGSFGELFF
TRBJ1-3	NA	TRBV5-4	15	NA	TGTGCCAGCAGCACCGGACGGGAGGTCGGAAACACCATATATTTT	CASSTGREVGNTIYF
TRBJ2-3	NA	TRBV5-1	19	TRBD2	TGCGCCAGCAGCTTGGGGCGCGGCGTTTGGCGGGAGTCCTCAGATACGCAGTATTTT	CASSLGRGVWRESSDTQYF
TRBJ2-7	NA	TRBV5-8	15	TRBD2	TGTGCCAGCAGTCAAGTAGCGGGAGCTTTCTACGAGCAGTACTTC	CASSQVAGAFYEQYF
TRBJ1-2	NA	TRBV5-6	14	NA	TGTGCCAGCAGCTTTTGGGGGGATAGGGGTGGCTACACCTTC	CASSFWGDRGGYTF
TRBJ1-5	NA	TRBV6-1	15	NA	TGTGCCAGCAGGTCGGGAGGAGGATACAATCAGCCCCAGCATTTT	CASRSGGGYNQPQHF
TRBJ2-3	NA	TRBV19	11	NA	TGTGCCAGTAGTAACTCTGATAGGCAGTATTTT	CASSNSDRQYF
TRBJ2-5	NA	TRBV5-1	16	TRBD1	TGCGCCAGCAGCATAAGTCCGGCACAGGGGGCTGGGACCCAGTACTTC	CASSISPAQGAGTQYF
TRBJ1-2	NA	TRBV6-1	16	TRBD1	TGTGCCAGCAGTGGACAGGGGGGGCGGCTTAACTATGGCTACACCTTC	CASSGQGGRLNYGYTF
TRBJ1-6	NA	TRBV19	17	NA	TGTGCCAGTAGTGCCGGAGCTAAACAGGGTTATAATTCACCCCTCCACTTT	CASSAGAKQGYNSPLHF
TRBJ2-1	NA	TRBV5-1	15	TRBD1	TGCGCCAGCAGCTTGGCAGGGGACAGGGGCCTGAGGGAGTTCTTC	CASSLAGDRGLREFF
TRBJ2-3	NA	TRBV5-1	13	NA	TGCGCCAGCAGCGGAATAGCGACAGATACGCAGTATTTT	CASSGIATDTQYF
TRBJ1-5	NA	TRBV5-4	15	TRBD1	TGTGCCAGCAGCGCAGGGACAGGGGTCAATCAGCCCCAGCATTTT	CASSAGTGVNQPQHF
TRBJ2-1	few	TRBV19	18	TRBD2	TGTGCCAGTAGTCCGGGACTAGCGGGTGGTACGGGCTACAATGAGCAGTTCTTC	CASSPGLAGGTGYNEQFF
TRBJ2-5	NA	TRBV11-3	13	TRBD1	TGTGCCAGCACCCTAGCCAGGGGGGAGACCCAGTACTTC	CASTLARGETQYF
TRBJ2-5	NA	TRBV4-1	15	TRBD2	TGCGCCAGCAGCCCCACTAGCGGGAACCAAGAGACCCAGTACTTC	CASSPTSGNQETQYF
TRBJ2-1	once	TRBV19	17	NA	TGTGCCAGTAGTATAGATGGTCGGGGGGCAAAGGTAAATGAGCAGTTCTTC	CASSIDGRGAKVNEQFF
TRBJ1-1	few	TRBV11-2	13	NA	TGTGCCAGCAGCTTACAGGGGACCACTGAAGCTTTCTTT	CASSLQGTTEAFF
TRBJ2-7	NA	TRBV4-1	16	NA	TGCGCCAGCAGCCAAGTTTTCGCCAGTAGCTCCTACGAGCAGTACTTC	CASSQVFASSSYEQYF
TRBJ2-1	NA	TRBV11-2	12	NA	TGTGCCAGCAGCTTCGGTTACAATGAGCAGTTCTTC	CASSFGYNEQFF
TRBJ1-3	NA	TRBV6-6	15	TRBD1	TGTGCCAGCTATACAGGGGGCGCGTCTGGAAACACCATATATTTT	CASYTGGASGNTIYF
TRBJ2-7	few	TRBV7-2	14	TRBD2	TGTGCCAGCAGCTTAGGACCCTCTAGCGGGAGCTGTTTCTTC	CASSLGPSSGSCFF
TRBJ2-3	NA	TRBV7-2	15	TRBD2	TGTGCCAGCAGCCTAACGGGACTATACACAGATACGCAGTATTTT	CASSLTGLYTDTQYF